One sample yielded the 12 T cell receptor beta chains listed below, sequenced in a study of CD8 T cells in ankylosing spondylitis. General study findings and limits: Blood of patients with ankylosing spondylitis appeared to be characterized by a TCR beta motif of seven or eight highly homologous variants.

TCRdb analysed the 5' RACE reads with MiXCR anew, one entry per CDR3 protein. The table has over 600,000 distinct CDR3 sequences, 15% to 20% seen once. No antigen has been assigned to these receptors. The sequencing input was blood, either unsorted or a sorted T cell fraction (not recorded which). Receptors originate from a male donor with ankylosing spondylitis.

This clonotype appeared a few times. The V gene is TRBV5-1, the J gene TRBJ2-5; perhaps TRBD1 as D (6 bases). V was pared by 4 bases and J by 0 bases, with 16 bases between. The germline gives CDR1 SGHRS, CDR2 YFSETQ. The CDR3 totals 16 residues. The CDR3 sequence: CASSTSGTTNQETQYF. CDR3 coding DNA: TGCGCCAGCAGCACTTCCGGGACAACAAACCAAGAGACCCAGTACTTC.

This rearrangement joins TRBV28 to TRBJ2-5; tentatively, D is TRBD2 (6 bases). The CDR3 is 15 residues long. V gave up 4 bases and J gave up 5 bases, with 17 bases separating them. Germline CDR1 reads MDHEN; CDR2 reads SYDVKM. CDR3 bases: TGTGCCAGCAGTTCGACGGGACTCTCCTCGGAGACCCAGTACTTC. This sequence encodes CASSSTGLSSETQYF.

This clonotype came up a few times. The chain is built from TRBV7-8 and TRBJ2-3, with D perhaps TRBD2 (5 bases). The V end was cut by 1 base, the J end by 2 bases, with 13 bases between. The CDR3 extends over 16 amino acids. CDR1 and CDR2 from the germline V gene are SGHVS and FQNEAQ. The CDR3 here is CASSLGERVATDTQYF. The CDR3 DNA is TGTGCCAGCAGCTTAGGGGAGAGGGTCGCCACAGATACGCAGTATTTT.

This clonotype was observed a few times. The genes are TRBV18 and TRBJ2-1; D is possibly TRBD2 (6 bases). Germline V CDR1 and CDR2: KGHSH, LQKENI. Between the trimmed V and J ends, which lost 4 bases and 0 bases, there was a span of 13 bases. The CDR3 sequence is 16 residues long. The CDR3 sequence is CASSLAGRGSYNEQFF. In DNA, the CDR3 is TGTGCCAGCTCACTCGCGGGACGCGGCTCCTACAATGAGCAGTTCTTC.

V gene TRBV20-1 combines with J gene TRBJ2-3; TRBD2 agrees at 9 bases. Germline lookup yields CDR1 DFQATT and CDR2 SNEGSKA (reference sequence). CDR3 length: 15 residues. Trimming removed 2 bases from V and 4 bases from J; junction bases left unmatched: 7. Here the CDR3 DNA reads TGCAGTGCTAGACCTCAAGCGGGAGGCCCAGATACGCAGTATTTT. Translated: CSARPQAGGPDTQYF.

Only a few counts were recorded for this clonotype. This rearrangement joins TRBV4-3 to TRBJ1-4, with a possible D match to TRBD1 (6 bases). The CDR3 loop spans 15 amino acids. Germline V gives CDR1 LGHNA, CDR2 YSLEER. V lost 4 bases, J lost 5 bases, and 14 bases lay in between. For the CDR3, the DNA is TGCGCCAGCAGCCCCCTCGGGACACCCAATGAAAAACTGTTTTTT. Amino acids: CASSPLGTPNEKLFF.

This rearrangement joins TRBV10-2 to TRBJ2-1; 9 bases line up with TRBD1. This CDR3 comprises 13 residues. Germline V gene sequence: CDR1 WSHSY, CDR2 SAAADI. V shed 8 bases, J shed 10 bases, and the junction held 9 bases outside the gene matches. The CDR3 loop reads CASEGQGLGEQFF. CDR3 DNA sequence: TGCGCCAGCGAGGGACAGGGTCTGGGCGAGCAGTTCTTC.

This rearrangement joins TRBV3-1 to TRBJ1-5; no reliable D call. CDR3 size: 14 residues. From germline, CDR1 is LGHDT and CDR2 YNNKEL (reference sequence). V lost 5 bases and J lost 6, with 14 bases in between. CDR3 DNA sequence: TGTGCCAGCAGCGCCCGGAGGGTGGGTCAGCCCCAGCATTTT. This sequence encodes CASSARRVGQPQHF.

A few counts support this clonotype. As DNA, the CDR3 is TGCGCCAGCAGCCAAACCCAAGCGGGGGGGTACGAGCAGTACTTC. Amino acids: CASSQTQAGGYEQYF. The V call is TRBV4-1, the J call TRBJ2-7, with TRBD2 matching over 10 bases. After removal of 2 bases from V and 4 bases from J, the junction contained 5 bases not matched to a gene. The CDR3 sequence is 15 residues long. Germline assignment: CDR1 MGHRA and CDR2 YSYEKL.

This clonotype occurred a few times. The V and J genes are TRBV20-1 and TRBJ2-1; possible D gene TRBD2, 6 bases. The CDR3 loop spans 13 amino acids. Between the trimmed V and J ends, which lost 4 bases and 2 bases, there was a span of 9 bases. Germline V CDR1 and CDR2: DFQATT, SNEGSKA (reference sequence). This CDR3 reads CSATSDPYNEQFF. CDR3 bases: TGCAGTGCTACTAGCGACCCCTACAATGAGCAGTTCTTC.

This clonotype was seen a handful of times. V is TRBV4-3 and J is TRBJ2-7; the D gene is possibly TRBD2 (6 bases). The CDR3 has 15 residues. V lost 0 bases to trimming and J lost 4 bases, with 13 bases between them. Germline loops: CDR1 LGHNA, CDR2 YSLEER. CDR3 amino acids: CASSQDLGGRYEQYF. CDR3 coding DNA: TGCGCCAGCAGCCAAGATCTAGGAGGGAGGTACGAGCAGTACTTC.

As DNA, the CDR3 is TGTGCCAGTCAGTTGGCGGGAGGGAGGATTGAGCAGTTCTTC. This sequence encodes CASQLAGGRIEQFF. J is TRBJ2-1 and V is TRBV12-3 or TRBV12-4; 9 bases agree with TRBD2. The CDR3 runs to 14 residues. V lost 9 bases to trimming and J lost 9 bases; unmatched junction nucleotides: 12.